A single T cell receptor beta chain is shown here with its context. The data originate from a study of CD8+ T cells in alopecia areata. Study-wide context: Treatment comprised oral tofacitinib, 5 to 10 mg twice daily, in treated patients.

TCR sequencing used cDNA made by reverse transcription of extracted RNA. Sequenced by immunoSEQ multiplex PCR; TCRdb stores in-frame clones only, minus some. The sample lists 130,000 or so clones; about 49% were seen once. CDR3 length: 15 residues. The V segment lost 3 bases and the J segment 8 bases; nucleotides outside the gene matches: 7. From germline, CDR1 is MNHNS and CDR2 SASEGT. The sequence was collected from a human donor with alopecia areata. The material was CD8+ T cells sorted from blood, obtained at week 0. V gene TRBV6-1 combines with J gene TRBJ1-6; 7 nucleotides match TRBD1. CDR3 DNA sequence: TGTGCCAGCAGTGACCAGACAGGGTACGATTCACCCCTCCACTTT. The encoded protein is CASSDQTGYDSPLHF.